This T cell receptor beta chain was identified during a study of T cells in Graves' hyperthyroidism and ophthalmopathy. The CDR3 has 15 residues. Trimming stripped 1 base from V and 6 bases from J, with 15 bases between. CDR1 and CDR2 from the germline V gene are SGHTA and FQGNSA. It was RNA transcripts that yielded the amplified TCR beta CDR3 regions. HTBI primers were the set used in a first-round RT-PCR of the TCR CDR3. TCRdb fed the multiplex PCR reads into MiXCR, producing one record per CDR3 protein. The sample lists fewer than 250,000 distinct CDR3 sequences; approximately 23% were seen once. Points from the study as a whole: Most clonotypes expanded in thyroid above 0.001 were likewise present in blood. Using 13 V-J features, a model discriminated ophthalmopathy from stable hyperthyroidism.

Uncontrolled infections, other autoimmune diseases, pregnancy or lactation led to exclusion of patients. Clinical symptoms, serum thyroxine and TRAb, thyroid ultrasound and orbital computed tomography were used for the diagnoses. Comment on this clonotype: The antigen is undetermined.

The chain uses TRBV7-2 and TRBJ1-2; D unclear. Source material: blood. This receptor was taken from a middle-aged woman with Graves' ophthalmopathy. As DNA, the CDR3 is TGTGCCAGCAGCTTAGGGCTCGGCAGGAGCAATGGCTACACCTTC. It is translated as CASSLGLGRSNGYTF. The complete variable domain, with remaining parts taken from reference TRBV7-2 and TRBJ1-2, reads GAGVSQSPSNKVTEKGKDVELRCDPISGHTALYWYRQSLGQGLEFLIYFQGNSAPDKSGLPSDRFSAERTGGSVSTLTIQRTQQEDSAVYLCASSLGLGRSNGYTFGSGTRLTVV.